This T cell receptor (beta chain) derives from a study of shared T cell receptors in the human thymus (dated by TCRdb to the early 2020s). As for the study more broadly: The study investigated the way shared, self-reactive T-cell receptor alpha chains are produced in the human thymus.

Ends trimmed: V by 4 bases, J by 5 bases; bases unmatched to a gene: 7. Counted from cysteine to phenylalanine, this CDR3 has 13 amino acids. Only the CDR3 region is kept as DNA, spanning 39 bases read in frame from base 1. The CDR1 and CDR2 encoded by the germline V gene are SQVTM and ANQGSEA. Receptor libraries were prepared by the immunoSEQ multiplex PCR assay. As stored in TCRdb, this immuneACCESS dataset retains in-frame rearrangements with V and J assigned. A fraction of the clones does not appear; measured against another copy, unresolved V genes explain less than half of the discrepancy, and the remainder lacks a known reason. The sample records hundreds of thousands of clones, 70% to 90% of which are singletons. The ten largest clonotypes hold roughly 0.0097% of the sample. Worth noting for this clone: The antigen this receptor binds is unknown. Base qualities are not provided; no much larger clone lies one nucleotide away.

This sample also appeared in a second study, on human thymus T cells. That second publication adds: Immunologically healthy infants undergoing open corrective cardiac surgery for congenital heart defects in Finland were used as donors. Thymus tissue was obtained as surgical resects removed during corrective cardiac surgery. Usage of V and J gene segments appeared to be biased in both the thymic and the peripheral blood repertoires. The related research reported highly overlapping thymic TCR repertoires among unrelated individuals. The study used 7 to 9 infant thymus samples plus four related peripheral blood samples to characterize TCR alpha and beta repertoires. The infant donors were about 7 to 244 days old, and the cohort included several males and two females. Thymocytes were freed from the tissue by mechanical means and kept at -70 degrees C as pellets of roughly 8.5-31 million cells. A QIAsymphony instrument was used to extract genomic DNA from frozen cell pellets. Using the immunoSEQ multiplex PCR assay, the TCRB and TCRAD loci were amplified from a standardized quantity of quality-controlled genomic DNA. The amplicons spanned the V(D)J region and were long enough to cover the CDR3 and allow V and J genes to be identified. Through the commercial immunoSEQ service, the amplicons were sequenced on an Illumina platform. Primer bias and sequencing errors were corrected as previously described, and TCRAD and TCRB definitions were based on the IMGT database. Repertoires were analysed with immunoSEQ Analyzer 3.0 and VDJTools, covering basic statistics, V/J segment usage, diversity estimates, rarefaction and pairwise overlap. To estimate diversity, the Chao1, ChaoE, Efron-Thisted, Shannon and inverse Simpson indices were applied, and diversity was also estimated on datasets down-sampled to the smallest sample. Repertoire overlap was assessed by strict matching of CDR3 nucleotide sequence, V gene and J gene, and clustering was done by Jaccard-based multidimensional scaling. On average, roughly 810,000 unique TCRB clonotypes were obtained from thymus samples, compared with about 84,000 from blood samples.

The sequenced material came from thymocytes. The TCR originated in a boy younger than two with a congenital heart defect. Donor details come from another sample of the same person, matched by shared clones. Recombination linked TRBV29-1 to TRBJ2-5; TRBD2 aligns with 7 central bases. Read as DNA, the sequence is TGCAGCGTTGTGCGGGGGTGGAGGGAGACCCAGTACTTC. The resulting protein is CSVVRGWRETQYF.